The entry below describes one T cell receptor beta chain. The antigen is undetermined. Deletions cut 1 base from V and 8 bases from J, with 22 bases between. CDR1 LGHNA and CDR2 YNFKEQ come from the germline V gene. The CDR3 has 17 residues. Next came a second PCR, run for roughly 6 to 11 cycles, which used a sample-barcoded 5' primer along with a J-beta primer mix. TCRdb ran MiXCR on the 5' RACE reads and lists one entry per CDR3 protein. The repertoire holds fewer than 750,000 distinct CDR3 sequences, with approximately 52% as singletons. These data come from a study of blood T cells in healthy people across ages. Study summary: About one barcoded beta molecule was captured per two T cells (by template switching). Study findings and constraints: It was found that TCR beta diversity correlated strongly with the percentage of naive T cells. In long-lived donors, naive CD4+ cell counts and diversity exceeded those of aged donors.

The sample taken for sequencing was blood. This receptor was taken from a woman older than 75 in good health. The V gene is TRBV4-2, the J gene TRBJ2-3; D may be TRBD1 (5 bases). The CDR3 region has the DNA TGTGCCAGCAGCCAAGTCTCAAAGGGGCAGGAGATGGGTACGCAGTATTTT. Protein sequence: CASSQVSKGQEMGTQYF.